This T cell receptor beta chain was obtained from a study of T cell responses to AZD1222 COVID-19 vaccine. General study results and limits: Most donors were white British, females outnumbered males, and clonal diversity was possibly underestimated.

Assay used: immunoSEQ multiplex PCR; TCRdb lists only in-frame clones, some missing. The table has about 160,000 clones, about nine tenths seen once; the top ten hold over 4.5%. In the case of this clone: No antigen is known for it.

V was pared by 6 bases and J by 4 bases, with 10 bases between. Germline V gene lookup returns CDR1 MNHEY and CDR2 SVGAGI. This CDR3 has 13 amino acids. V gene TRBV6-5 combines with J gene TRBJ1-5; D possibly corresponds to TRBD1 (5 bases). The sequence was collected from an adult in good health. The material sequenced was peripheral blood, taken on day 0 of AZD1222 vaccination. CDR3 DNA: TGTGCCAGCAGAAAGACAGCTAATCAGCCCCAGCATTTT. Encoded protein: CASRKTANQPQHF.